This record concerns one T cell receptor (beta chain) sequence. These data are taken from a study of shared clonotypes between healthy human individuals. Clones were read by immunoSEQ multiplex PCR, and TCRdb kept only the in-frame ones, dropping some. Seen here are about 960,000 clones, 60% to 85% observed once, and the top ten hold approximately 1.5%. The source is a man aged 18 to 29 in good health. The sequencing sample was made of memory CD4+ T cells sorted from blood. Subset denoted: CD45RA-negative fraction.

The CDR3 DNA follows: TGTGCCAGCAGTACACAGGGGGGCTATGGCTACACCTTC. Protein product: CASSTQGGYGYTF. The chain carries TRBV6-6 and TRBJ1-2, with 8 bases aligning to TRBD1. Germline CDR1 MNHNY, CDR2 SVGAGI (reference sequence). The trim removed 5 bases at V and 4 bases at J, leaving 3 bases unmatched. This CDR3 contains 13 residues.